This T cell receptor beta chain was recovered during a study of regulatory dendritic cells for organ transplantation. This clone was detected a few times. Its cognate antigen is unknown. Only in-frame clones appear in the TCRdb table, and some are missing; sequencing was by immunoSEQ multiplex PCR. The sample records around 19,000 clones, 80% to 90% being singletons. Germline V CDR1 and CDR2: SNHLY, FYNNEI. The CDR3 covers 16 residues. Trimming at V came to 4 bases and at J to 0 bases, leaving 4 bases not matched to a gene. CFSE-labeled sorted T cells met regulatory or mature dendritic cells for five to six days.

The V gene is TRBV2, the J gene TRBJ2-4; 9 bases map to TRBD2. Source material: naive CD4+ T cells from blood cultured with regulatory dendritic cells. The subset was: CD45RA+ naive T cells. The TCR was taken from a human donor in good health. Here the CDR3 reads CASSALLAGAKNIQYF. In nucleotides, the CDR3 is TGTGCCAGCAGTGCCTTACTAGCGGGAGCCAAAAACATTCAGTACTTC.